This paragraph covers one TCR beta chain sequence. Its antigen is still unknown. The record originates from a study of lymphopenia after photon versus proton radiotherapy. The CDR3 is 15 residues long. V lost 4 bases to trimming and J lost 0 bases; unmatched junction nucleotides: 2. Germline CDR1 reads SGHTS; CDR2 reads YDEGEE. Profiled with immunoSEQ multiplex PCR; TCRdb holds only in-frame clones, not every one. The top ten hold 2% to 2.5% of the sample, which has about 70,000 clones, about nine tenths seen once. Overall study results and limits: Post-nadir diversity loss with photons came from oligoclonal expansion, particularly CD8+ Temra cells. Post-nadir TCR diversity decline inversely tracked overall survival among those who died. Under photons, naive T cells and diversity fell while effector/memory populations rose. Authors raise, but do not show, better survival with proton therapy.

Specimen: peripheral blood, collected from a patient treated with photon-based radiotherapy. This chain uses TRBV5-8 with TRBJ2-1; 9 bases align to TRBD2. The TCR comes from a woman aged 40-49 years with cholangiocarcinoma. The CDR3, as DNA: TGTGCCAGCAGCCGTAGCGGGAGCTCCTACAATGAGCAGTTCTTC. Amino acid sequence: CASSRSGSSYNEQFF.